This is a list of T cell receptor beta chains from one sample in a study of shared clonotypes between healthy human individuals. The protocol was immunoSEQ multiplex PCR, while the TCRdb copy is restricted to in-frame clones and leaves out a portion. The sample shows 2 million to 3 million clones, approximately 94% of them seen only once. What was sequenced was naive CD4+ T cells from PBMCs. These receptors were taken from a young man in good health. Some clones in this sample may be carry-over from other donors' samples. CDR3s include the opening cysteine and the closing phenylalanine or tryptophan. Fields, in order: D gene, clone size, V gene, J gene, CDR3 protein, CDR3 DNA. The D gene is left open where the match is weak. Clone size is shown for a subset of rows, as once, few, many or a class of expanded clone.

>TRBD2|-|TRBV28|TRBJ2-3
CASSGTSGSFTDTQYF
TGTGCCAGCAGCGGGACTAGCGGGTCCTTCACAGATACGCAGTATTTT
>-|-|TRBV28|TRBJ2-7
CASSLMPTSYEQYF
TGTGCCAGCAGTTTGATGCCGACTTCCTACGAGCAGTACTTC
>-|-|TRBV5-4|TRBJ1-1
CASSLGQRNTEAFF
TGTGCCAGCAGCTTGGGACAGCGGAACACTGAAGCTTTCTTT
>-|-|TRBV19|TRBJ1-2
CASSAPGRAYGYTF
TGTGCCAGTAGTGCCCCCGGGAGGGCCTATGGCTACACCTTC
>-|-|TRBV6-5|TRBJ2-7
CASSYSSSFAYEQYF
TGTGCCAGCAGTTACTCCTCGAGTTTTGCCTACGAGCAGTACTTC
>-|-|TRBV27|TRBJ2-6
CASSPQGRPRSGANVLTF
TGTGCCAGCAGTCCCCAGGGACGACCTCGGTCTGGGGCCAACGTCCTGACTTTC
>TRBD1|-|TRBV19|TRBJ1-2
CASSSTGQEFYYGYTF
TGTGCCAGTAGTTCAACCGGACAGGAATTTTACTATGGCTACACCTTC
>TRBD2|-|TRBV6-1|TRBJ2-4
CASSEAMGLAGGIAKNIQYF
TGTGCCAGCAGTGAAGCGATGGGACTAGCGGGAGGAATAGCCAAAAACATTCAGTACTTC
>-|few|TRBV18|TRBJ1-1
CASSLDGAPEAFF
TGTGCCAGCTCATTAGACGGAGCCCCTGAAGCTTTCTTT
>-|-|TRBV18|TRBJ2-3
CASSLLRGPGTDTQYF
TGTGCCAGCTCACTACTCCGGGGCCCGGGGACAGATACGCAGTATTTT
>TRBD1|-|TRBV5-6|TRBJ2-2
CASSSGQGKTGELFF
TGTGCCAGCAGCTCGGGACAGGGGAAGACCGGGGAGCTGTTTTTT
>-|-|TRBV2|TRBJ2-7
CASSGASASYEQYF
TGTGCCAGCAGTGGCGCTAGCGCCTCCTACGAGCAGTACTTC
>-|-|TRBV9|TRBJ2-7
CASSVRWQANSYEQYF
TGTGCCAGCAGCGTAAGGTGGCAGGCGAACTCCTACGAGCAGTACTTC
>-|once|TRBV15|TRBJ1-5
CATSRKPHGLRGNQPQHF
TGTGCCACCAGCAGAAAACCCCACGGGCTAAGAGGCAATCAGCCCCAGCATTTT
>-|-|TRBV13|TRBJ2-7
CASSRLTGYPYEQYF
TGTGCCAGCAGCCGGCTTACAGGATACCCCTACGAGCAGTACTTC
>-|-|TRBV11-2|TRBJ2-1
CASSLSRANNEQFF
TGTGCCAGCAGCCTTTCCAGGGCGAACAATGAGCAGTTCTTC
>-|-|TRBV6-5|TRBJ2-7
CASSSPGSSYEQYF
TGTGCCAGCAGTTCCCCTGGAAGCTCCTACGAGCAGTACTTC
>-|-|TRBV7-2|TRBJ2-1
CASSLGSVISYNEQFF
TGTGCCAGCAGCTTAGGGTCGGTAATCTCCTACAATGAGCAGTTCTTC
>-|once|TRBV28|TRBJ1-2
CASSLLWGIDYGYTF
TGTGCCAGCAGTTTATTGTGGGGGATCGACTATGGCTACACCTTC
>TRBD1|-|TRBV7-8|TRBJ1-2
CASSSWDRSMDGYTF
TGTGCCAGCAGCTCTTGGGACAGGTCTATGGATGGCTACACCTTC
>TRBD1|-|TRBV28|TRBJ2-3
CASSSRGRDTDTQYF
TGTGCCAGCAGCTCCAGGGGGCGCGACACAGATACGCAGTATTTT
>-|-|TRBV5-4|TRBJ2-2
CASSVGGRGMGATGELFF
TGTGCCAGCAGCGTGGGGGGGCGCGGGATGGGTGCCACCGGGGAGCTGTTTTTT